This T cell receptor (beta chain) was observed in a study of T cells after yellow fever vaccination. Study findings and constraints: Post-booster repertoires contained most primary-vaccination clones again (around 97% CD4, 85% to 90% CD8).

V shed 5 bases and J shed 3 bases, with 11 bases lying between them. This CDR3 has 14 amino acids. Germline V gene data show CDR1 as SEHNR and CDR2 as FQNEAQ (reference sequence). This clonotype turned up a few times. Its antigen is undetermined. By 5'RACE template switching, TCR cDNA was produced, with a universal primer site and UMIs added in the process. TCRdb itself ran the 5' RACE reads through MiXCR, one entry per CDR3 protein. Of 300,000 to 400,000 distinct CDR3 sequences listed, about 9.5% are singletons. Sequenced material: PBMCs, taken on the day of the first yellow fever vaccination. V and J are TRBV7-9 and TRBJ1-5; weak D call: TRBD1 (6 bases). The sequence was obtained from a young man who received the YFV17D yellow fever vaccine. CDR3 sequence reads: CASSDRDINQPQHF. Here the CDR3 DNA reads TGTGCCAGCAGCGACCGGGACATCAATCAGCCCCAGCATTTT.